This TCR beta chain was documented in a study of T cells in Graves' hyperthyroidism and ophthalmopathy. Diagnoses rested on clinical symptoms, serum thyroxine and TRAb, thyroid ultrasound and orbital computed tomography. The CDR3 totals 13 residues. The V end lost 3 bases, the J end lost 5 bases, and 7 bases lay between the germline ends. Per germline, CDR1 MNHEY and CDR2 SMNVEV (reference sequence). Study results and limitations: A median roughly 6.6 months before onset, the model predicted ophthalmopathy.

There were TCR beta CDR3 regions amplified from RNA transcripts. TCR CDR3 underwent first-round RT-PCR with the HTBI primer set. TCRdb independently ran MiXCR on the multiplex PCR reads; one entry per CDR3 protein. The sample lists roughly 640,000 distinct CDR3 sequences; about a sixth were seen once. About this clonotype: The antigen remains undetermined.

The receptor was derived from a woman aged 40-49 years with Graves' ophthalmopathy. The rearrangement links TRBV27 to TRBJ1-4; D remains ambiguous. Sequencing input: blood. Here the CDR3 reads CASSFTENEKLFF. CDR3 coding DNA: TGTGCCAGCAGTTTCACAGAAAATGAAAAACTGTTTTTT.